This T cell receptor (beta chain) is drawn from a study of T cell repertoires in cytomegalovirus infection. In the study overall: Use of recently identified HLA-C-restricted and well-studied HLA-B-restricted CMV epitopes was part of the study. An indication of both CMV infection and matching HLA type came from public TCR beta signatures.

Germline assignment: CDR1 DFQATT and CDR2 SNEGSKA (reference sequence). V shed 1 base and J shed 11 bases, with 13 bases lying between them. The CDR3 has 12 residues. In the case of this clonotype: Its antigen is currently unknown.

Findings of the study overall: Cumulative frequency of public TCR beta families picked out carriers of CMV plus the relevant HLA. Dominant in the ex vivo response were TCR beta clonotypes restricted by HLA-C and specific for CMV.

TCRdb analysed the reads with MiXCR anew, one entry per CDR3 protein. Seen here are 20,000 to 30,000 distinct CDR3 sequences, approximately 22% observed once, and the top ten hold roughly nine tenths. The specimen was CD8+ T cells from cultured PBMCs, collected from culture after CMV antigen stimulation. V gene TRBV20-1 combines with J gene TRBJ2-3; no reliable D call. The receptor was derived from a human donor in good health (CMV status not recorded). Some clones in this sample may be carry-over from other donors' samples. The CDR3 region is CSARGEVTRQYF. Written as DNA, the CDR3 is TGCAGTGCTAGAGGCGAGGTCACTCGGCAGTATTTT.